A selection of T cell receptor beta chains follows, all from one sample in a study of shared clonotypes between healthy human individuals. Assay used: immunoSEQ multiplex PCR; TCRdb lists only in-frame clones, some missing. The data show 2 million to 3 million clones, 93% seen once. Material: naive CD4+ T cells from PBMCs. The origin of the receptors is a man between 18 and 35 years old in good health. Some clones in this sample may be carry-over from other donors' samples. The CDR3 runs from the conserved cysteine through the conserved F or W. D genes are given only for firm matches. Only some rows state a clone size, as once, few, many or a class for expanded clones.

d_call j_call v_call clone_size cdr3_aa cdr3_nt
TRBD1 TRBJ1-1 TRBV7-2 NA CASSLGQGVGAEAFF TGTGCCAGCAGCTTAGGACAGGGGGTTGGGGCTGAAGCTTTCTTT
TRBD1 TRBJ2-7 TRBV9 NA CASSIAGTGGFYEQYF TGTGCCAGCAGCATTGCCGGGACAGGGGGTTTCTACGAGCAGTACTTC
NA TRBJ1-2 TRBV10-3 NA CAISETGPLGYGYTF TGTGCCATCAGTGAGACGGGGCCTCTAGGCTATGGCTACACCTTC
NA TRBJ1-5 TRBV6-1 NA CASSEQVAQHF TGTGCCAGCAGTGAACAGGTGGCCCAGCATTTT
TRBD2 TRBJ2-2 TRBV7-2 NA CASNLAGTNTGELFF TGTGCCAGCAACCTAGCGGGAACGAACACCGGGGAGCTGTTTTTT
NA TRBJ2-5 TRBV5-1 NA CASSLALGTRGETQYF TGCGCCAGCAGCTTGGCTCTAGGGACGAGGGGGGAGACCCAGTACTTC
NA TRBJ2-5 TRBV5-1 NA CASSFGRELGTQYF TGCGCCAGCAGCTTCGGTCGGGAATTAGGGACCCAGTACTTC
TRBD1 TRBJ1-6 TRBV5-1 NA CASSPGTENSPLHF TGCGCCAGCAGCCCCGGGACAGAGAATTCACCCCTCCACTTT
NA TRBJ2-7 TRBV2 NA CASRPGYEQYF TGTGCCAGCCGGCCCGGTTACGAGCAGTACTTC
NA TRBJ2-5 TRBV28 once CASSFAQGGTQYF TGTGCCAGCAGTTTCGCCCAGGGGGGGACCCAGTACTTC
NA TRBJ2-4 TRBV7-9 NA CASSLDGAGNIQYF TGTGCCAGCAGCTTAGATGGGGCAGGGAACATTCAGTACTTC
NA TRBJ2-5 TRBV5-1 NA CASSPAPQETQYF TGCGCCAGCAGCCCCGCGCCCCAAGAGACCCAGTACTTC
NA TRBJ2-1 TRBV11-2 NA CASSLVLATYNEQFF TGTGCCAGCAGCTTAGTACTAGCCACCTACAATGAGCAGTTCTTC
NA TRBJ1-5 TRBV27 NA CASSLTGPNQPQHF TGTGCCAGCAGTTTAACTGGGCCCAATCAGCCCCAGCATTTT
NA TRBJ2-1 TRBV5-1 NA CASLRDSTSGEQFF TGCGCCAGTTTGCGGGACTCGACCTCTGGGGAGCAGTTCTTC
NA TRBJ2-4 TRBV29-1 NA CSVRGPLQNIQYF TGCAGCGTTCGGGGCCCCCTCCAAAACATTCAGTACTTC
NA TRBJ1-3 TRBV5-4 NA CASSSTVGNTIYF TGTGCCAGCAGCTCGACAGTGGGAAACACCATATATTTT
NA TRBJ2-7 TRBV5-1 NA CASSLVSGSSYEQYF TGCGCCAGCAGCTTGGTGAGCGGAAGCTCCTACGAGCAGTACTTC
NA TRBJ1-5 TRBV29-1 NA CSVGVFQDQPQHF TGCAGCGTTGGGGTTTTTCAGGACCAGCCCCAGCATTTT
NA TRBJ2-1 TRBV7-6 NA CASTPRGATRFNEQFF TGTGCCAGCACCCCTCGGGGGGCAACTAGGTTCAATGAGCAGTTCTTC
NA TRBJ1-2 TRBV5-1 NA CASSLEQGLGYTF TGCGCCAGCAGCTTGGAACAGGGTCTAGGCTACACCTTC
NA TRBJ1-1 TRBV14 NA CASSRKRGMNTEAFF TGTGCCAGCAGCAGGAAAAGGGGGATGAACACTGAAGCTTTCTTT
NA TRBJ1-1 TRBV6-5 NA CASSYSLVVEAFF TGTGCCAGCAGTTACTCCCTCGTCGTTGAAGCTTTCTTT
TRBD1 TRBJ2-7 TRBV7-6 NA CASSSGGSIYEQYF TGTGCCAGCAGCTCAGGGGGCTCTATCTACGAGCAGTACTTC
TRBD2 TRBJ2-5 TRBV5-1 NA CASSPSGNLQETQYF TGCGCCAGCAGTCCTAGCGGGAACCTACAAGAGACCCAGTACTTC
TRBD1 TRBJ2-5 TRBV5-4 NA CASSFGDRGIETQYF TGTGCCAGCAGCTTCGGGGACAGGGGTATCGAGACCCAGTACTTC
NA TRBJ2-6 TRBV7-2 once CASSFGSGANVLTF TGTGCCAGCAGCTTTGGGTCTGGGGCCAACGTCCTGACTTTC
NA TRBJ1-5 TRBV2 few CASSSRGYSNQPQHF TGTGCCAGCAGTAGCAGGGGCTATAGCAATCAGCCCCAGCATTTT
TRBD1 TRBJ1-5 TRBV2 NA CASRDRAAQPQHF TGTGCCAGCAGAGACAGGGCGGCTCAGCCCCAGCATTTT
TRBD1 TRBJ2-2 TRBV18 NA CASSRGQVKTGELFF TGTGCCAGCTCACGAGGACAGGTTAAGACCGGGGAGCTGTTTTTT
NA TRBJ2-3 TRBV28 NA CASQGGGTQYF TGTGCCAGCCAGGGGGGCGGTACGCAGTATTTT
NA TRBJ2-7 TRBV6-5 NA CASMATVGYEQYF TGTGCCAGTATGGCGACGGTTGGATACGAGCAGTACTTC
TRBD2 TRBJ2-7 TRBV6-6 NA CASRNAAAGGPEQYF TGTGCCAGCAGAAACGCGGCCGCGGGAGGGCCCGAGCAGTACTTC
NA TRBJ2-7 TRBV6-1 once CASSVVGTVSYEQYF TGTGCCAGCAGTGTAGTGGGGACGGTCTCCTACGAGCAGTACTTC
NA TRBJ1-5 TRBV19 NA CASRPLDYPNQPQHF TGTGCCAGTAGACCTCTTGATTATCCAAATCAGCCCCAGCATTTT
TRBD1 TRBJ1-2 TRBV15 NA CATSRDHRGDYGYTF TGTGCCACCAGCAGAGATCACAGGGGGGACTATGGCTACACCTTC
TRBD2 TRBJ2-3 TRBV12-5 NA CASGSGTSGKTDTQYF TGTGCTAGTGGTTCCGGGACTAGCGGGAAGACAGATACGCAGTATTTT
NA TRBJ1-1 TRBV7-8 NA CASSINPPRVGTEAFF TGTGCCAGCAGCATTAACCCCCCCCGGGTTGGCACTGAAGCTTTCTTT